Listed below are T cell receptor beta chains from one sample, sequenced in a study of control samples from healthy donors and cancer patients. The repertoire was sequenced with immunoSEQ multiplex PCR; TCRdb's copy has only in-frame clones and lacks some. This sample has about 170,000 clones, with 80% to 90% found just once. The source material was blood. The source is a man aged 30-40 years in good health. CDR3s include the opening cysteine and the closing phenylalanine or tryptophan.

CDR3 length	J gene	V gene	CDR3 protein
16	TRBJ2-1	TRBV19	CASKPSGMSSYNEQFF
13	TRBJ1-1	TRBV6-5	CASSSGGMSEAFF
14	TRBJ1-2	TRBV24-1	CATSDPGQGNGYTF
14	TRBJ2-5	TRBV11-2	CASSLGRHRETQYF
15	TRBJ1-5	TRBV6-5	CASSKTVDGMGPQHF
12	TRBJ2-7	TRBV27	CASSPPSYEQYF
20	TRBJ2-4	TRBV21-1	CASSPRGAREGRRLKNIQYF
16	TRBJ2-1	TRBV28	CASSWASGRGNNEQFF
16	TRBJ1-1	TRBV9	CASSVEGDWGSTEAFF
14	TRBJ1-5	TRBV30	CAWSVQAGHQPQHF
14	TRBJ1-2	TRBV13	CASSLVSGEHGYTF
13	TRBJ1-1	TRBV13	CASSFGPGTEAFF
13	TRBJ1-2	TRBV7-9	CASSPRGASGYTF
14	TRBJ2-1	TRBV10-3	CAISESSERNEQFF
14	TRBJ1-1	TRBV7-9	CASSPYRGKTEAFF
18	TRBJ2-7	TRBV7-2	CASSLRPSTGEIWYEQYF
11	TRBJ1-2	TRBV7-9	CASSMDKTYTF
15	TRBJ2-7	TRBV9	CASSVSSGDFYEQYF
15	TRBJ2-7	TRBV4-2	CASSQGPGIQYEQYF
17	TRBJ2-4	TRBV6-2/TRBV6-3	CASSPLPGQEAKNIQYF
15	TRBJ2-1	TRBV11-3	CASSLGQGRDNEQFF
15	TRBJ1-2	TRBV7-8	CASSDRDSYFYGYTF
14	TRBJ2-7	TRBV3-1/TRBV3-2	CASSQDTTVREQYF
16	TRBJ2-3	TRBV7-2	CASSLDRSGGTDTQYF
13	TRBJ2-1	TRBV5-4	CASSSREPNEQFF
15	TRBJ1-2	TRBV6-5	CASSNHRGRAYGYTF
15	TRBJ1-5	TRBV9	CASSGGTDFNQPQHF
16	TRBJ1-2	TRBV19	CASSPHGGQERGGYTF
15	TRBJ2-7	TRBV9	CASSVGQGAPYEQYF
16	TRBJ1-5	TRBV6-2/TRBV6-3	CASSRPGTGPVQPQHF
13	TRBJ1-2	TRBV5-5	CASSSTGVDGYTF
14	TRBJ2-7	TRBV10-3	CAISESETLYEQYF
13	TRBJ1-5	TRBV19	CASSIGGANPQHF
11	TRBJ2-5	TRBV28	CATSKRETQYF
15	TRBJ2-7	TRBV3-1/TRBV3-2	CASSLGMTGAMEQYF
12	TRBJ2-7	TRBV2	CAGQGAGGEQYF
16	TRBJ1-5	TRBV7-4	CASSLSGQGGNQPQHF
12	TRBJ2-7	TRBV2	CASRGDSYEQYF
12	TRBJ1-2	TRBV27	CASRDRTGGYTF
14	TRBJ1-1	TRBV7-9	CASSLGMLYTEAFF
14	TRBJ2-5	TRBV4-2	CASSLTGGRETQYF
14	TRBJ1-5	TRBV18	CASSPTTVTEPQHF
12	TRBJ2-2	TRBV19	CASSMKHRGAVF
14	TRBJ2-3	TRBV27	CASRSQKSTDTQYF
12	TRBJ1-5	TRBV6-5	CASSSRGQPQHF
14	TRBJ1-3	TRBV2	CASTETHIRNTIYF
15	TRBJ1-1	TRBV3-1/TRBV3-2	CASSQAGRRNTEAFF
12	TRBJ1-2	TRBV19	CATRGQVYGYTF
13	TRBJ2-1	TRBV27	CASSLLSRSEQFF
13	TRBJ1-4	TRBV5-1	CASSLFLNEKLFF
15	TRBJ2-3	TRBV9	CASSGWSGPTDTQYF
14	TRBJ2-4	TRBV6-5	CASTKKGEDGIQYF
14	TRBJ1-1	TRBV5-4	CASSLVAGQSRAFF
14	TRBJ2-3	TRBV6-1	CASSEGRDPDTQYF
15	TRBJ2-2	TRBV7-3	CASSSSGLPTGELFF
14	TRBJ2-1	TRBV2	CASHSTSRNNEQFF
13	TRBJ1-1	TRBV19	CASSINRATEAFF
12	TRBJ1-1	TRBV30	CAWSGRGREAFF
14	TRBJ1-1	TRBV27	CASRGTGKNTEAFF